This TCR beta chain is from a study of human T cells and chemical hapten exposure. This clonotype was seen at least ten times. One entry per CDR3 protein, called by TCRdb with MiXCR from the RACE reads. There are approximately 400,000 distinct CDR3 sequences in the sample; more than 4.5% occur only once, and roughly 2.4% lies in the top ten. Time point meaning: patch test 1, 2 weeks after DPC sensitization. The treatment is: therapeutic diphenylcyclopropenone sensitization with weekly scalp DPC. The source is a woman aged 45 to 65 with alopecia areata. Some clones in this sample may be carry-over from other donors' samples. The sequenced sample was whole blood, obtained in connection with sensitization to the hapten diphenylcyclopropenone (DPC).

The CDR3 sequence: CASSSRLAGAYEQYF. As DNA, the CDR3 is TGTGCCAGCAGTTCACGACTAGCGGGGGCCTACGAGCAGTACTTC. The J gene is TRBJ2-7, the V gene TRBV28; 12 bases are a match to TRBD2. CDR3 length: 15 amino acids. J lost 2 bases, V lost 4 bases, and 3 bases had no gene match. Germline V lookup: CDR1 MDHEN, CDR2 SYDVKM.